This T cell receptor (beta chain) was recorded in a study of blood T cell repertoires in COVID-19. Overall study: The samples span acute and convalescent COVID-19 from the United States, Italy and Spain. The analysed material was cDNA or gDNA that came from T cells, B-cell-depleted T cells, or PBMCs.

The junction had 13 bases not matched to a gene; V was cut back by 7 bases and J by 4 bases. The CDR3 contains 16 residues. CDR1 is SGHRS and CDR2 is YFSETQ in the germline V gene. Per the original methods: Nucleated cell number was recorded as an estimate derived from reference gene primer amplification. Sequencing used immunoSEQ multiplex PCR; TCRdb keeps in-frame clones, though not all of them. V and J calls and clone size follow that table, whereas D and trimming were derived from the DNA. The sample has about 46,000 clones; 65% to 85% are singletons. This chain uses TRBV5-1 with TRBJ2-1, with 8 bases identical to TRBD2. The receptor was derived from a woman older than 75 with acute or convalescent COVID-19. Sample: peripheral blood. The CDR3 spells CASQPTGGPGYNEQFF. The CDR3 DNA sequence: TGCGCCAGCCAACCCACGGGGGGGCCGGGGTACAATGAGCAGTTCTTC.